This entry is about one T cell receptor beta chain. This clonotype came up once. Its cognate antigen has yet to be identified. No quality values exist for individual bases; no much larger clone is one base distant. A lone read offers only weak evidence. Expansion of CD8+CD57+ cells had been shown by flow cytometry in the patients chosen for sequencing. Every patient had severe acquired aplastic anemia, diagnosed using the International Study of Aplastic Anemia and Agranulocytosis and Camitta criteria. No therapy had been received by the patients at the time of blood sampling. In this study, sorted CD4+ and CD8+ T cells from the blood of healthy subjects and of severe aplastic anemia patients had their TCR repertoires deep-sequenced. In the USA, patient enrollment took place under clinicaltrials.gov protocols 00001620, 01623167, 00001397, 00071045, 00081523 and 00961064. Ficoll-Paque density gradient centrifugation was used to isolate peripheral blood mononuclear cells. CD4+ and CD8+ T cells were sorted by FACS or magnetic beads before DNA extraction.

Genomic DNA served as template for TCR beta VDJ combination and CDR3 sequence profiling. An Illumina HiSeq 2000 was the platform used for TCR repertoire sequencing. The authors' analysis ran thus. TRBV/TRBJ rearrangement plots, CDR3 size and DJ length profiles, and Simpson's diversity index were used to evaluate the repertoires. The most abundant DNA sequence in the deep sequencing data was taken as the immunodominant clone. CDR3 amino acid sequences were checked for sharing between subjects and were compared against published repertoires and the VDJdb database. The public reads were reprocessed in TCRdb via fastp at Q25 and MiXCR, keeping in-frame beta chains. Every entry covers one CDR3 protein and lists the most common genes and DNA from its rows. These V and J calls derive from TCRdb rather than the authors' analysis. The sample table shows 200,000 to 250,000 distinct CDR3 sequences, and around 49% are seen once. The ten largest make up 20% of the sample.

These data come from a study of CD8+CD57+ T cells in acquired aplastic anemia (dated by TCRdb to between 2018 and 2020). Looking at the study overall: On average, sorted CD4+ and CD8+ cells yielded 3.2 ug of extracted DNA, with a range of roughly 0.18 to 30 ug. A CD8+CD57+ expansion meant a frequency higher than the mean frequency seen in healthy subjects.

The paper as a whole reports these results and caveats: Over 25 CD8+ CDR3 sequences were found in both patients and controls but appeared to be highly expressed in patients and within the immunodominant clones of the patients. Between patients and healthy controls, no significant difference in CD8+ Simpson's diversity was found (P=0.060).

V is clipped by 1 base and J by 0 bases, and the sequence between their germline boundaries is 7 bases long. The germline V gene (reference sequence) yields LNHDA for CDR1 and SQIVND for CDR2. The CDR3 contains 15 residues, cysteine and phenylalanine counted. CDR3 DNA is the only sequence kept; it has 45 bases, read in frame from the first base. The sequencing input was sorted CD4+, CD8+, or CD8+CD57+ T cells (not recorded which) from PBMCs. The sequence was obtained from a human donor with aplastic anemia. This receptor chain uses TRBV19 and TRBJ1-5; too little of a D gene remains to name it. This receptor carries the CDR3 CASSIAGYSNQPQHF. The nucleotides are TGTGCCAGTAGTATAGCAGGCTATAGCAATCAGCCCCAGCATTTT.